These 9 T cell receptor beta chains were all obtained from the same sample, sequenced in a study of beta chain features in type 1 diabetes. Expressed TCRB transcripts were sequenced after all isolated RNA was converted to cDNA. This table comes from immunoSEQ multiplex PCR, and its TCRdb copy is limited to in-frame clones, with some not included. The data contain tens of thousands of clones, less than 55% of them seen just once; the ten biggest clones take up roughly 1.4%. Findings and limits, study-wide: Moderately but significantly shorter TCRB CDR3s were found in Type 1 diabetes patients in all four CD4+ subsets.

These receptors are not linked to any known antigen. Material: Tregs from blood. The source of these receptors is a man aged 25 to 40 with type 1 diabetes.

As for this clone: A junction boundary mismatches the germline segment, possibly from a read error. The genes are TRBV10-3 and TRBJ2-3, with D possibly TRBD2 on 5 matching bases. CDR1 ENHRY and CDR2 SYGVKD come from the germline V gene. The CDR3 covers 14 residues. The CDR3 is CATSEVGVGDTQYF. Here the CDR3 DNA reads TGTGCCACCAGTGAAGTGGGAGTAGGAGATACGCAGTATTTT.

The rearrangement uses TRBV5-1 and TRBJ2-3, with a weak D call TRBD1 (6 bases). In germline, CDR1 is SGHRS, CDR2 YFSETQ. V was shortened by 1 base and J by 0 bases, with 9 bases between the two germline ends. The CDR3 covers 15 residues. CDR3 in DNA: TGCGCCAGCAGCTTGATAGGACAGAGCACAGATACGCAGTATTTT. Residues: CASSLIGQSTDTQYF.

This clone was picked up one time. The CDR3 is CASSLTAGRTDTQYF. DNA of the CDR3: TGTGCCAGCAGCTTGACAGCAGGTCGCACAGATACGCAGTATTTT. The chain recombines TRBV7-2 with TRBJ2-3; maybe TRBD1 (5 bases). The CDR3 sequence is 15 residues long. Germline V gives CDR1 SGHTA, CDR2 FQGNSA. Between the trimmed V and J ends, which lost 3 bases and 1 base, there was a span of 11 bases.

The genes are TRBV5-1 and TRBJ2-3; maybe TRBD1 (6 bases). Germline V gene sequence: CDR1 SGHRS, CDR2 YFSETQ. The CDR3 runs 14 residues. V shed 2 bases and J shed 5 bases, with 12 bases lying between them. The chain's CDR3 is CASSFQQGLDTQYF. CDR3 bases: TGCGCCAGCAGCTTTCAGCAGGGGCTAGATACGCAGTATTTT.

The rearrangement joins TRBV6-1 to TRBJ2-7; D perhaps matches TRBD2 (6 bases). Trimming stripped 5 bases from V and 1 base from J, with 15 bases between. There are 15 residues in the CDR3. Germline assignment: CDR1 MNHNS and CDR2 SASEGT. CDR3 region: CASSRATGLSYEQYF. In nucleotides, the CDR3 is TGTGCCAGCAGTAGGGCTACGGGACTTTCCTACGAGCAGTACTTC.

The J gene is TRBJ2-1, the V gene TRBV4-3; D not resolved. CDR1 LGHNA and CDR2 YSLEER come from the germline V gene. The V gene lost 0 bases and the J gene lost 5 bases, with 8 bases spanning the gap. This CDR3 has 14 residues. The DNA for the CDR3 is TGCGCCAGCAGCCAAGAGGGTGGAGACAATGAGCAGTTCTTC. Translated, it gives CASSQEGGDNEQFF.

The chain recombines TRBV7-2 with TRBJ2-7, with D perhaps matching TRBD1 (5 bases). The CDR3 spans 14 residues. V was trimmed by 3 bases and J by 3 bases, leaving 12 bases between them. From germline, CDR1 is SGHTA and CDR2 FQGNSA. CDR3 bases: TGTGCCAGCAGCTTGGGGCAGTCTAGCTACGAGCAGTACTTC. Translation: CASSLGQSSYEQYF. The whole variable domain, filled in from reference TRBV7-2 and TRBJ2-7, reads GAGVSQSPSNKVTEKGKDVELRCDPISGHTALYWYRQSLGQGLEFLIYFQGNSAPDKSGLPSDRFSAERTGGSVSTLTIQRTQQEDSAVYLCASSLGQSSYEQYFGPGTRLTVT.

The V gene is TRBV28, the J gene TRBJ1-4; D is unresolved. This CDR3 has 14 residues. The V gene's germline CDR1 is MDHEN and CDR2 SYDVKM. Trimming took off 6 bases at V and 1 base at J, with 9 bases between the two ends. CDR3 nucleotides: TGTGCCAGCAGCAGTCGACTAACTAATGAAAAACTGTTTTTT. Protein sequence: CASSSRLTNEKLFF.

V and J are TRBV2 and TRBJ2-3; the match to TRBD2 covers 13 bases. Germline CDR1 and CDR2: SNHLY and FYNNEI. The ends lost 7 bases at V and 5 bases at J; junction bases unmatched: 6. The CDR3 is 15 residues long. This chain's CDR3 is CASKTTSGRGDTQYF. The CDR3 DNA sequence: TGTGCCAGCAAAACCACTAGCGGGAGGGGAGATACGCAGTATTTT.